The 28 T cell receptor beta chains in this list originate from one sample, sequenced in a study of T cell changes during pregnancy in multiple sclerosis. Here immunoSEQ multiplex PCR was the method, and the copy in TCRdb shows in-frame clones only, minus some. This sample has around 30,000 clones, with roughly 87% found just once. Sequenced here: CD8+ T cells from peripheral blood mononuclear cells, sampled in the first trimester of pregnancy. Every receptor here comes from a female donor with multiple sclerosis, enrolled in a pregnancy study.

V usage is TRBV27 and J usage is TRBJ1-6; weak D call: TRBD1 (6 bases). Germline V gene sequence: CDR1 MNHEY, CDR2 SMNVEV (reference sequence). V was trimmed by 3 bases and J by 9 bases, leaving 15 bases between them. The CDR3 runs to 15 residues. CDR3 sequence (DNA): TGTGCCAGCAGTTTCCAATGGACAGTGGCTTCACCCCTCCACTTT. Translation gives CASSFQWTVASPLHF.

The chain carries TRBV15 and TRBJ2-2; no clear D. The CDR3 runs to 13 residues. Germline V gene lookup returns CDR1 LNHNV and CDR2 YYDKDF (reference sequence). Trimming cost V 4 bases and J 5 bases, with 8 bases left between them. The CDR3 is CATSTRRTGELFF. The CDR3 DNA follows: TGTGCCACCAGCACACGCAGGACCGGGGAGCTGTTTTTT.

CDR3: CATMDSGNNQPQHF. The CDR3 nucleotides are TGTGCCACCATGGACAGCGGGAACAATCAGCCCCAGCATTTT. V usage is TRBV10-3 and J usage is TRBJ1-5; a weak D match, TRBD1 (6 bases). The CDR3 extends over 14 amino acids. Per the germline V gene, CDR1 is ENHRY and CDR2 is SYGVKD. With 10 bases removed from V and 3 bases from J, the gap between germline ends came to 16 bases.

The J gene is TRBJ2-7, the V gene TRBV5-1; no reliable D call. The germline V gene encodes CDR1 SGHRS and CDR2 YFSETQ. The CDR3 is 14 residues long. Deletions cut 0 bases from V and 2 bases from J, with 9 bases between. CDR3 in amino acids: CASSLDSHTYEQYF. CDR3 DNA: TGCGCCAGCAGCTTGGACAGTCATACCTACGAGCAGTACTTC.

This clone was seen once. CDR3 DNA sequence: TGTGCCAGCAGGCCAGGGGTGAGTAACGAGCAGTACTTC. As protein: CASRPGVSNEQYF. The genes are TRBV11-3 and TRBJ2-7, with D maybe TRBD1 (6 bases). Germline CDR1 SGHNT, CDR2 YENEEA. This CDR3 has 13 residues. The germline V and J ends were trimmed by 6 bases and 5 bases, with 14 bases remaining between them. The entire variable domain, with the rest obtained from reference TRBV11-3 and TRBJ2-7, is as follows: EAGVVQSPRYKIIEKKQPVAFWCNPISGHNTLYWYLQNLGQGPELLIRYENEEAVDDSQLPKDRFSAERLKGVDSTLKIQPAELGDSAVYLCASRPGVSNEQYFGPGTRLTVT.

V gene TRBV7-9 combines with J gene TRBJ1-1; no clear D. The length of the CDR3 is 12 residues. In germline, CDR1 is SEHNR, CDR2 FQNEAQ (reference sequence). V was shortened by 3 bases and J by 3 bases, with 5 bases between the two germline ends. The CDR3 DNA is TGTGCCAGCAGCTTCGGGGACACTGAAGCTTTCTTT. This encodes CASSFGDTEAFF. Supplemented by reference TRBV7-9 and TRBJ1-1, the full variable domain reads DTGVSQNPRHKITKRGQNVTFRCDPISEHNRLYWYRQTLGQGPEFLTYFQNEAQLEKSRLLSDRFSAERPKGSFSTLEIQRTEQGDSAMYLCASSFGDTEAFFGQGTRLTVV.

The chain combines TRBV21-1 with TRBJ1-2. TRBV21-1 is a listed pseudogene. The CDR3 length is 12 residues. The CDR3 coding sequence is TGTGCCAGCAGCAAAGCTGAGGATGGCTACACCTTC. This codes for CASSKAEDGYTF.

V and J are TRBV27 and TRBJ2-3; TRBD2 agrees at 7 bases. Germline V gene sequence: CDR1 MNHEY, CDR2 SMNVEV (reference sequence). The CDR3 has 16 residues. V trimming: 5 bases; J trimming: 2 bases; junction bases outside the gene matches: 10. CDR3 nucleotides: TGTGCCAGCAGTGGCACTCCGGGACTAACCACAGATACGCAGTATTTT. Translated: CASSGTPGLTTDTQYF.

The genes are TRBV19 and TRBJ2-7; the match to TRBD2 covers 8 bases. V lost 6 bases, J lost 3 bases, and 4 bases stayed unmatched. The CDR3 consists of 13 residues. The germline V gene encodes CDR1 LNHDA and CDR2 SQIVND (reference sequence). CDR3: CASSGRANYEQYF. The CDR3 DNA sequence: TGTGCCAGTAGCGGGAGGGCCAACTACGAGCAGTACTTC.

The rearrangement uses TRBV11-3 and TRBJ1-2; 8 bases map to TRBD1. CDR3 length equals 14 residues. CDR1 is SGHNT and CDR2 is YENEEA in the germline V gene. After removal of 5 bases from V and 5 bases from J, the junction contained 7 bases not matched to a gene. The CDR3 here is CASSTRQGPYGYTF. The CDR3 nucleotides read TGTGCCAGCAGCACACGACAGGGGCCTTATGGCTACACCTTC.

This chain connects TRBV9 to TRBJ2-3, with 9 bases lining up with TRBD1. The CDR3 is 14 residues long. Germline V CDR1 and CDR2: SGDLS, YYNGEE. The V segment lost 3 bases and the J segment 7 bases; nucleotides outside the gene matches: 6. DNA of the CDR3: TGTGCCAGCAGCGACCCGGGACAGGGTCATACGCAGTATTTT. It yields the protein CASSDPGQGHTQYF.

The J gene is TRBJ1-3, the V gene TRBV7-3, with TRBD1 as a possible D gene (6 bases). V gave up 11 bases and J gave up 2 bases, with 16 bases separating them. Germline loops: CDR1 SGHTA, CDR2 FQGTGA. The CDR3 consists of 14 residues. The chain's CDR3 is CAGREQGTGNTIYF. Here the CDR3 DNA reads TGTGCCGGTCGAGAACAGGGTACTGGAAACACCATATATTTT. Based on the CDR3 plus reference TRBV7-3 and TRBJ1-3, the full variable domain is GAGVSQTPSNKVTEKGKYVELRCDPISGHTALYWYRQSLGQGPEFLIYFQGTGAADDSGLPNDRFFAVRPEGSVSTLKIQRTERGDSAVYLCAGREQGTGNTIYFGEGSWLTVV.

The V call is TRBV5-1, the J call TRBJ1-5, with D uncertain. CDR1 and CDR2 (germline): SGHRS, YFSETQ. This CDR3 spans 13 amino acids. The V gene lost 2 bases and the J gene lost 7 bases, with 10 bases spanning the gap. The CDR3 nucleotides are TGCGCCAGCAGCTTCGAGGGTACACAGCCCCAGCATTTT. Translation gives CASSFEGTQPQHF.

This clone appeared a single time. The CDR3 region is CASSLDRASYNEQFF. CDR3 bases: TGTGCCAGCAGCTTGGACAGGGCCTCCTACAATGAGCAGTTCTTC. The V gene is TRBV5-8, the J gene TRBJ2-1; perhaps TRBD1 as D (6 bases). This CDR3 is 15 amino acids long. CDR1 is SGHTS, CDR2 YDEGEE, per germline. V gave up 0 bases and J gave up 0 bases, with 7 bases separating them.

The chain employs TRBV6-5 and TRBJ2-1; D possibly corresponds to TRBD1 (6 bases). Germline lookup yields CDR1 MNHEY and CDR2 SVGAGI. The CDR3 covers 13 residues. The germline V and J ends were trimmed by 2 bases and 6 bases, with 8 bases remaining between them. DNA of the CDR3: TGTGCCAGCAGTTACGCAGGGGCCAATGAGCAGTTCTTC. Translation: CASSYAGANEQFF.

The chain carries TRBV5-6 and TRBJ2-7, with unresolved D. Germline V gene sequence: CDR1 SGHDT, CDR2 YYEEEE. CDR3 length equals 16 residues. Trimming cost V 0 bases and J 5 bases, with 18 bases left between them. The CDR3 sequence: CASSLGGATVFDEQYF. The CDR3 DNA reads TGTGCCAGCAGCTTGGGAGGAGCGACGGTTTTTGACGAGCAGTACTTC.

This chain uses TRBV7-9 with TRBJ1-1; D is unresolved. This CDR3 spans 16 amino acids. Germline loops: CDR1 SEHNR, CDR2 FQNEAQ (reference sequence). Trimming took 2 bases from V and 3 from J, leaving 16 bases between them. This CDR3 reads CASSLLGKKPDTEAFF. CDR3 coding DNA: TGTGCCAGCAGCTTACTTGGTAAGAAACCGGACACTGAAGCTTTCTTT.

V is TRBV10-3 and J is TRBJ1-1; D remains unclear. CDR3 length equals 12 residues. CDR1 and CDR2 from the germline V gene are ENHRY and SYGVKD. Deletions cut 2 bases from V and 5 bases from J, with 6 bases between. CDR3 sequence: CAISEAWTEAFF. The CDR3, as DNA: TGTGCCATCAGTGAGGCGTGGACTGAAGCTTTCTTT.

The rearrangement joins TRBV13 to TRBJ1-4; weak D call: TRBD1 (5 bases). Germline-derived CDR1 and CDR2 are PRHDT and FYEKMQ (reference sequence). V lost 5 bases, J lost 8 bases, and 12 bases lay in between. The CDR3 extends over 13 amino acids. In nucleotides, the CDR3 is TGTGCCAGCAGCGCAGGGAACGTGGAAAAACTGTTTTTT. It translates to CASSAGNVEKLFF.

This sequence joins TRBV6-1 and TRBJ1-5, with D possibly TRBD1 on 6 matching bases. Germline V gene lookup returns CDR1 MNHNS and CDR2 SASEGT. The germline V and J ends were trimmed by 7 bases and 6 bases, with 16 bases remaining between them. The CDR3 has 14 residues. The CDR3 protein is CASTPGGAVQPQHF. CDR3 nucleotide sequence: TGTGCCAGCACTCCGGGGGGGGCAGTTCAGCCCCAGCATTTT.

This clone was counted a few times. The rearrangement uses TRBV25-1 and TRBJ1-1; TRBD1 aligns across 7 bases. The CDR3 spans 14 residues. Germline V lookup: CDR1 MGHDK, CDR2 SYGVNS. The J segment lost 3 bases and the V segment lost 3 bases, leaving 4 bases of the junction unmatched. For the CDR3, the DNA is TGTGCCAGCAGTGAGCATGACAGGGACACTGAAGCTTTCTTT. Protein product: CASSEHDRDTEAFF. Filled out from reference TRBV25-1 and TRBJ1-1, the complete variable domain reads EADIYQTPRYLVIGTGKKITLECSQTMGHDKMYWYQQDPGMELHLIHYSYGVNSTEKGDLSSESTVSRIRTEHFPLTLESARPSHTSQYLCASSEHDRDTEAFFGQGTRLTVV.

The chain links TRBV19 to TRBJ2-3; perhaps TRBD2 as D (5 bases). V lost 5 bases and J 0 bases, leaving 9 bases between the germline ends. Germline loops: CDR1 LNHDA, CDR2 SQIVND (reference sequence). The CDR3 extends over 14 amino acids. Written as DNA, the CDR3 is TGTGCCAGTAGTCTCCGGACTAGCACAGATACGCAGTATTTT. This gives the protein CASSLRTSTDTQYF.

The V and J genes are TRBV27 and TRBJ2-7; TRBD1 might be the D (6 bases). V lost 5 bases and J 0 bases, leaving 20 bases between the germline ends. The CDR3 has 17 residues. Germline V lookup: CDR1 MNHEY, CDR2 SMNVEV (reference sequence). CDR3 loop: CASSVGPGQTLSYEQYF. The DNA of the CDR3 is TGTGCCAGCAGTGTAGGGCCTGGACAGACCCTCTCCTACGAGCAGTACTTC.

The CDR3 region has the DNA TGTGCCAGCAGCGAGCCCCCTAGTTGGTGGAACGATGAGCAGTTCTTC. This encodes CASSEPPSWWNDEQFF. The chain joins TRBV7-9 to TRBJ2-1; D is undetermined. Germline V gene sequence: CDR1 SEHNR, CDR2 FQNEAQ (reference sequence). This CDR3 region has 16 residues. V was shortened by 5 bases and J by 8 bases, with 22 bases between the two germline ends.

J is TRBJ1-5 and V is TRBV28; D gene ambiguous. This CDR3 contains 11 residues. Trimming left V 3 bases short and J 5 bases short, with 2 bases between. Per the germline V gene, CDR1 is MDHEN and CDR2 is SYDVKM. CDR3 amino acids: CASSFDQPQHF. The DNA for the CDR3 is TGTGCCAGCAGTTTCGATCAGCCCCAGCATTTT.

In its sample, this clone was seen a few times. This CDR3 is CASTATGRGNQPQHF. The CDR3 DNA is TGTGCCAGCACTGCCACAGGGCGGGGCAATCAGCCCCAGCATTTT. The rearrangement links TRBV28 to TRBJ1-5, with a weak D call TRBD1 (6 bases). CDR1 and CDR2 from the germline V gene are MDHEN and SYDVKM. Between the trimmed V and J ends, which lost 7 bases and 2 bases, there was a span of 15 bases. The CDR3 length is 15 residues.

The V call is TRBV12-5, the J call TRBJ1-6; possible D gene TRBD1, 5 bases. V lost 5 bases to trimming and J lost 8 bases, with 19 bases between them. CDR3 length: 16 amino acids. The germline gives CDR1 LGHNT, CDR2 FRNRAP. The CDR3 is CASGGTSRGSDSPLHF. Here the CDR3 DNA reads TGTGCTAGTGGTGGGACTTCAAGGGGTTCGGATTCACCCCTCCACTTT.

This clone was observed a handful of times. The CDR3 sequence is CASSFIAGGTDTQYF. In DNA form, the CDR3 reads TGTGCCAGCAGCTTCATAGCGGGGGGCACAGATACGCAGTATTTT. The V call is TRBV7-3, the J call TRBJ2-3, with 9 bases lining up with TRBD2. The CDR3 is 15 residues long. Germline assignment: CDR1 SGHTA and CDR2 FQGTGA. V shed 3 bases and J 1 base; nucleotides not matched to a gene: 2.